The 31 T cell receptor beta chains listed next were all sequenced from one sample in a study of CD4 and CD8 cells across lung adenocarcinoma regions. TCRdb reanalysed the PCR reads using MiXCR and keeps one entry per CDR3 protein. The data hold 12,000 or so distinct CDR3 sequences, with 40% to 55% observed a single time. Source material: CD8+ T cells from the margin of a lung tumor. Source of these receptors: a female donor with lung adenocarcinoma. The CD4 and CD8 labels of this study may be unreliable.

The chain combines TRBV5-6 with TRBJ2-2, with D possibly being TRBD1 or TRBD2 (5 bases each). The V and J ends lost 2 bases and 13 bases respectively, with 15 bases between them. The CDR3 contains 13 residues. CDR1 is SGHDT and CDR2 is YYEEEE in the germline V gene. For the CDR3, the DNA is TGTGCCAGCAGCTTATCCGTTGGGGGTTGGCTGTTTTTT. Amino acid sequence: CASSLSVGGWLFF.

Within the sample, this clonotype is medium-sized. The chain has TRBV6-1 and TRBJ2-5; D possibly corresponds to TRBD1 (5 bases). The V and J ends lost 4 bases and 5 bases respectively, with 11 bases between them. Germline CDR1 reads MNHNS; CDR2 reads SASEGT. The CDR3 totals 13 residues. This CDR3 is CASSVGRAETQYF. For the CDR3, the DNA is TGTGCCAGCAGTGTGGGCAGGGCGGAGACCCAGTACTTC.

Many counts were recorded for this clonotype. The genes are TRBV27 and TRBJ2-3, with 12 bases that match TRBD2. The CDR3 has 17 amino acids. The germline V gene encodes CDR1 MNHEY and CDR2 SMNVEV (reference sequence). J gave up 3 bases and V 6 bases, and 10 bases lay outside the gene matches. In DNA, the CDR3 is TGTGCCAGCAGCCCTCTACTAGCGGGGGGAAGGACAGATACGCAGTATTTT. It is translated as CASSPLLAGGRTDTQYF.

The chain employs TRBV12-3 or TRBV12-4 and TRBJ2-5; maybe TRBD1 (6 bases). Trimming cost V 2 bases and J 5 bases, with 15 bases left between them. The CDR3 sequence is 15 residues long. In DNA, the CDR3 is TGTGCCAGCAGTTTACCGGGGACACAGTTCGAGACCCAGTACTTC. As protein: CASSLPGTQFETQYF.

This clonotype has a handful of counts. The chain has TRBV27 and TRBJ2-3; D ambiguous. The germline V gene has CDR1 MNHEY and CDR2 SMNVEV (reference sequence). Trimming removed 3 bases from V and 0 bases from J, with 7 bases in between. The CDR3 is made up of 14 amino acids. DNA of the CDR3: TGTGCCAGCAGTTTTACGGTGAGCACAGATACGCAGTATTTT. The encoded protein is CASSFTVSTDTQYF.

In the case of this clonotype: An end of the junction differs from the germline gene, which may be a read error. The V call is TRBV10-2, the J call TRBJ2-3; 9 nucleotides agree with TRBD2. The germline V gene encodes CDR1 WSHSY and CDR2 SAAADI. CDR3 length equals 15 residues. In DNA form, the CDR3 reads TGCGCCAGCAGAGATCTAGCGGGGTGCACCGATACGCAGTATTTC. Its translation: CASRDLAGCTDTQYF.

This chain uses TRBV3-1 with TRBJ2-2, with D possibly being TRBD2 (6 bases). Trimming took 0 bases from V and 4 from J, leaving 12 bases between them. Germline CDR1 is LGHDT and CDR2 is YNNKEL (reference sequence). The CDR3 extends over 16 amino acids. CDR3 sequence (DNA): TGTGCCAGCAGCCAAGATGCGGGAAGTGGCACCGGGGAGCTGTTTTTT. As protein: CASSQDAGSGTGELFF. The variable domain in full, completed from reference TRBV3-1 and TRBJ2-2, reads DTAVSQTPKYLVTQMGNDKSIKCEQNLGHDTMYWYKQDSKKFLKIMFSYNNKELIINETVPNRFSPKSPDKAHLNLHINSLELGDSAVYFCASSQDAGSGTGELFFGEGSRLTVL.

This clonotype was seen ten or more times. The chain's CDR3 is CASSFEGLDYGYTF. CDR3 DNA sequence: TGTGCCAGCAGTTTCGAGGGGTTAGACTATGGCTACACCTTC. The rearrangement uses TRBV6-5 and TRBJ1-2; tentative D call: TRBD1 (5 bases). The length of the CDR3 is 14 residues. V gave up 4 bases and J gave up 3 bases, with 12 bases separating them. The germline gives CDR1 MNHEY, CDR2 SVGAGI.

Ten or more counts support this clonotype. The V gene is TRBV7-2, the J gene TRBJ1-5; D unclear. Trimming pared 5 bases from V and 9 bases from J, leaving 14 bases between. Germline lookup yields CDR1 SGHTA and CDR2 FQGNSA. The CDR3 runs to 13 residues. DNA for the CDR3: TGTGCCAGCAGCCAACGAACAGATCGGCCCCAGCATTTT. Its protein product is CASSQRTDRPQHF.

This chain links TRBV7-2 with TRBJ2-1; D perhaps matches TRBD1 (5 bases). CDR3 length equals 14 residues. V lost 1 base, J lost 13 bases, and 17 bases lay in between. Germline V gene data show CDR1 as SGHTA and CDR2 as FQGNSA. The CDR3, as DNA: TGTGCCAGCAGCTTAGACCAGGGTGGAGAGACCCAGTTCTTC. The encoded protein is CASSLDQGGETQFF.

The CDR3 nucleotides are TGTGCCAGCACGGTTTTCTCTGGGCGGGCGGGGGGCCCGGGCCAAGAGACCCAGTACTTC. This translates into CASTVFSGRAGGPGQETQYF. The chain is built from TRBV6-1 and TRBJ2-5; 8 bases fit TRBD2. The CDR3 has 20 residues. CDR1 and CDR2 (germline): MNHNS, SASEGT. J gave up 1 base and V 7 bases, and 23 bases lay outside the gene matches.

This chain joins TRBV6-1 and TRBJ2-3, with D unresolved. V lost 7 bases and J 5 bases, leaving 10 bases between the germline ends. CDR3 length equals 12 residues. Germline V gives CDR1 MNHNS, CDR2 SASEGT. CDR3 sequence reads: CASTRFQDTQYF. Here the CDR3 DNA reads TGTGCCAGCACCCGCTTCCAAGATACGCAGTATTTT.

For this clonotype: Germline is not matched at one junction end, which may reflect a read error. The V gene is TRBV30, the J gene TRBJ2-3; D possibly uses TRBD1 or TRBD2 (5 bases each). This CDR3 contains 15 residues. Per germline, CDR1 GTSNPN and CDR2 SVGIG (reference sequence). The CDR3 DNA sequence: TGTGGCTGGGGTAGCCGGGGCTGTTTTCCAGATACGCAGTATTTC. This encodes CGWGSRGCFPDTQYF.

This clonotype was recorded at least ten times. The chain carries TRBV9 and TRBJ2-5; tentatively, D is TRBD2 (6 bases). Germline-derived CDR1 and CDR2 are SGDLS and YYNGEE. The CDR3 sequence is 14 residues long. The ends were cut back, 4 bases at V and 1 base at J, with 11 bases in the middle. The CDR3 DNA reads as TGTGCCAGCAGCCAGTGGGGGGTCCAAGAGACCCAGTACTTC. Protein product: CASSQWGVQETQYF.

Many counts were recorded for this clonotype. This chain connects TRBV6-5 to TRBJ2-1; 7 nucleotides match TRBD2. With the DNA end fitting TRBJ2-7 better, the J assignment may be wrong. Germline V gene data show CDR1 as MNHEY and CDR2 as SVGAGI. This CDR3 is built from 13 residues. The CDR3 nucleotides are TGTGCCAGCAGGTACGGGGCTAGCGGCGAGCAGTACTTC. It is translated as CASRYGASGEQYF.

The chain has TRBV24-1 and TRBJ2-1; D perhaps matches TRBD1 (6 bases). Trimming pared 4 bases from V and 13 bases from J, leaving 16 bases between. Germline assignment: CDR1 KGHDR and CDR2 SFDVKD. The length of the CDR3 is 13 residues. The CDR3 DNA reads TGTGCCACCAGTGAACAGGGTAGAGAGACCCAGTTCTTC. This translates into CATSEQGRETQFF.

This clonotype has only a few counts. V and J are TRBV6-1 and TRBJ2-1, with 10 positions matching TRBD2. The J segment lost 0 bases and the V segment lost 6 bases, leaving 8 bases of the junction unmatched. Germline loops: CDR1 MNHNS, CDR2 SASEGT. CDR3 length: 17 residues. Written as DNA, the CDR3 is TGTGCCAGCAGCCGGACTAGCGGTGGAAGCTCCTACAATGAGCAGTTCTTC. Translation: CASSRTSGGSSYNEQFF.

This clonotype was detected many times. CDR3 in amino acids: CSARVTTGDQETQYF. CDR3 DNA: TGCAGTGCTAGAGTGACCACAGGGGACCAAGAGACCCAGTACTTC. The chain has TRBV20-1 and TRBJ2-5, with TRBD1 matching 7 bases. The CDR3 runs to 15 residues. V shed 1 base, J shed 0 bases, and the junction held 5 bases outside the gene matches. In germline, CDR1 is DFQATT, CDR2 SNEGSKA (reference sequence).

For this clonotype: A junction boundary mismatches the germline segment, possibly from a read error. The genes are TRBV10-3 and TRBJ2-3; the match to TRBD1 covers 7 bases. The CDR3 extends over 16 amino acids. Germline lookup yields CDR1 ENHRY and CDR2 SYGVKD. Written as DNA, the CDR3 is TGTGCCATCAGCGAGTCCCCTGGACAGGGCACAGATACGCAGTATTTT. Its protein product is CAISESPGQGTDTQYF.

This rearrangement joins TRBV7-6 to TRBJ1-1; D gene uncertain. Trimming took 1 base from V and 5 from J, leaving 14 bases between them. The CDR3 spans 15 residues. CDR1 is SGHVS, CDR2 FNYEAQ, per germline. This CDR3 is CASSLVRGGLTEAFF. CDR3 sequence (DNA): TGTGCCAGCAGCTTAGTACGGGGTGGGCTGACTGAAGCTTTCTTT.

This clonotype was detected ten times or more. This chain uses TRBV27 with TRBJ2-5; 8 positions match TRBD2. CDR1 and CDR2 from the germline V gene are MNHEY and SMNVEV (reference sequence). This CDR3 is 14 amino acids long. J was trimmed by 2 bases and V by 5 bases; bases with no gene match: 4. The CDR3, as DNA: TGTGCCAGCAGTAACCGGGGGGGACAAGAGACCCAGTACTTC. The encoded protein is CASSNRGGQETQYF.

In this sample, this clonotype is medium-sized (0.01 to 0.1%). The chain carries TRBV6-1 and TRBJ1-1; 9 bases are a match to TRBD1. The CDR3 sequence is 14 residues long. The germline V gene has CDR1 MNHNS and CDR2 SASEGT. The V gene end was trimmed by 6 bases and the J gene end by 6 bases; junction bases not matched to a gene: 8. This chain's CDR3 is CASRFRDRDPEAFF. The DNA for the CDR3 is TGTGCCAGCAGATTCCGGGACAGGGATCCTGAAGCTTTCTTT.

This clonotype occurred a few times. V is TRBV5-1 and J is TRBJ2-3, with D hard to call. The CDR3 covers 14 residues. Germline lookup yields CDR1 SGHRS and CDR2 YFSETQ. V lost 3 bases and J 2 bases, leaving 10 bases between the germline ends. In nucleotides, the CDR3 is TGCGCCAGCAGCTCGGACCGAAACACAGATACGCAGTATTTT. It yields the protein CASSSDRNTDTQYF.

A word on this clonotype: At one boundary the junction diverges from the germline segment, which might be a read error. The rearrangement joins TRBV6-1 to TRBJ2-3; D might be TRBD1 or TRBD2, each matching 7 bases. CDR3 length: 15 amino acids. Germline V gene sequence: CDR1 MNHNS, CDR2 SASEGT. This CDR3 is CARGEGGGGLDTQYF. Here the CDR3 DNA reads TGTGCCAGGGGTGAAGGGGGAGGGGGCTTAGATACCCAGTATTTC.

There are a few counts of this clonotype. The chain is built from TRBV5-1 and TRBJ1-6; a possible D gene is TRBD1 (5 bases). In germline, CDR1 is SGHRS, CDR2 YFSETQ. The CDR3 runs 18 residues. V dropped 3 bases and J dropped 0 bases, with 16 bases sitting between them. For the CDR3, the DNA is TGCGCCAGCAGCTCGAGTGGGGGAGGGAGCTCCTATAATTCACCCCTCCACTTT. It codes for CASSSSGGGSSYNSPLHF.

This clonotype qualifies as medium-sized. CDR3 sequence reads: CASRPGSGSYEQYF. Here the CDR3 DNA reads TGTGCCAGCAGACCAGGGAGTGGATCCTACGAGCAGTACTTC. This chain links TRBV6-5 with TRBJ2-1; D may match TRBD1 or TRBD2 (5 bases each). The J call may be faulty, since TRBJ2-7 better matches the DNA end. CDR1 MNHEY and CDR2 SVGAGI come from the germline V gene. The CDR3 contains 14 residues.

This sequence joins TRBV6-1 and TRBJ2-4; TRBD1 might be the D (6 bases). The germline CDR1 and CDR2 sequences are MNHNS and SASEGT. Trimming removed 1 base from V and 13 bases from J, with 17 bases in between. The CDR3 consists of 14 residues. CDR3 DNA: TGTGCCAGCAGTGAAGGACGTGGGTGGGACACCCAGTACTTC. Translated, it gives CASSEGRGWDTQYF.

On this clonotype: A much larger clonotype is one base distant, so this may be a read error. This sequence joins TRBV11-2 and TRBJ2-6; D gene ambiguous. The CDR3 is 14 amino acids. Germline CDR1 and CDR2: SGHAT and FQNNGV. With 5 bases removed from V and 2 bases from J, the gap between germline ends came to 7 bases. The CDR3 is CASSPTTGANVLTF. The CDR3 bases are TGTGCCAGCAGCCCCACAACTGGGGCCAACGTCCTGACTTTC.

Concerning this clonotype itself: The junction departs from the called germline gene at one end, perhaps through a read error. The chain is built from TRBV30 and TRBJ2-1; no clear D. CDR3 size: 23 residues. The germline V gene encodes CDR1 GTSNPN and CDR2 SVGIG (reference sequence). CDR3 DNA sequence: TGTGCCTGGCCTCAACTTCTTTCTTTACTCCAGATTCCTCGGAGCCTTGAACATGCTAAAGTACACTGG. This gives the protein CAWPQLLSLLQIPRSLEHAKVHW. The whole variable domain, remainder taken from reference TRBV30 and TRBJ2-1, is SQTIHQWPATLVQPVGSPLSLECTVEGTSNPNLYWYRQAAGRGLQLLFYSVGIGQISSEVPQNLSASRPQDRQFILSSKKLLLSDSGFYLCAWPQLLSLLQIPRSLEHAKVHWGPGTRLTVL.

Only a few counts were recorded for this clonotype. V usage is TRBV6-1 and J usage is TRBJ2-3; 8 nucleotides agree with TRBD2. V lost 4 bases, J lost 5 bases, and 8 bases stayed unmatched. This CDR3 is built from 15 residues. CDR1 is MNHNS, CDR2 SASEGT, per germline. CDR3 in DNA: TGTGCCAGCAGTGCGACAGCGGGAGAGGAAGATACGCAGTATTTT. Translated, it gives CASSATAGEEDTQYF.

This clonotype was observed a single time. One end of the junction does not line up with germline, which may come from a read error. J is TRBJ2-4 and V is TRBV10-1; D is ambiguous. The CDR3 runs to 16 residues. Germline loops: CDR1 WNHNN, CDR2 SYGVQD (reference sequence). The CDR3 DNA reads TGCGCCAGCAGTGAGTCAGTACTGTGGGGTACAAACATTCAGTATTTC. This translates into CASSESVLWGTNIQYF.